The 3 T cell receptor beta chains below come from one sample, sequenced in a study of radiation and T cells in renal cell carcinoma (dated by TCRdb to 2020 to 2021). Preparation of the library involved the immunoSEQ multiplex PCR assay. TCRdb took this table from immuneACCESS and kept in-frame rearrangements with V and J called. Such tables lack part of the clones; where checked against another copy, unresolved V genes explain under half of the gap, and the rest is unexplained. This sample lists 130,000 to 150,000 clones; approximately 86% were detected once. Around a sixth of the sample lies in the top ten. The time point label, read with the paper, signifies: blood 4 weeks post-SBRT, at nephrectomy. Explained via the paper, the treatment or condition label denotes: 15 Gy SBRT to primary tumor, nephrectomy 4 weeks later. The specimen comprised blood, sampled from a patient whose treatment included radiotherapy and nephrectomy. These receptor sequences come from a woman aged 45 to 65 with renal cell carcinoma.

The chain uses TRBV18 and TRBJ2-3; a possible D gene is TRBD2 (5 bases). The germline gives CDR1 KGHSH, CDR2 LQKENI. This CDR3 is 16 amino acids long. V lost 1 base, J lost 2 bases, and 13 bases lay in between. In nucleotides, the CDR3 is TGTGCCAGCTCACCACGCCAGGCGGGTCTCACAGATACGCAGTATTTT. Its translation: CASSPRQAGLTDTQYF.

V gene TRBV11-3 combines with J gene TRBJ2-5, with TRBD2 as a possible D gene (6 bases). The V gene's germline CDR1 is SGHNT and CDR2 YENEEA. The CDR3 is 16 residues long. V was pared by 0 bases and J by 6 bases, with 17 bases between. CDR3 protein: CASSLEALAFQKTQYF. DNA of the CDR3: TGTGCCAGCAGCTTAGAGGCACTAGCTTTTCAAAAGACCCAGTACTTC.

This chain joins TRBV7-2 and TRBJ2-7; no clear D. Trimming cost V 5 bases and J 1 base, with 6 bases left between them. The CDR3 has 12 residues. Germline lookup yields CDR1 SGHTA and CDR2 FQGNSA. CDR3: CASSQISYEQYF. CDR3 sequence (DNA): TGTGCCAGCAGCCAAATTTCCTACGAGCAGTACTTC. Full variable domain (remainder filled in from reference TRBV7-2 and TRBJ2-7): GAGVSQSPSNKVTEKGKDVELRCDPISGHTALYWYRQSLGQGLEFLIYFQGNSAPDKSGLPSDRFSAERTGGSVSTLTIQRTQQEDSAVYLCASSQISYEQYFGPGTRLTVT.